A selection of T cell receptor beta chains follows, all from one sample in a study of T cell responses to AZD1222 COVID-19 vaccine. Sequencing was performed with immunoSEQ multiplex PCR; in TCRdb, only in-frame clones are kept and a portion is missing. The sample shows 130,000 or so clones, over 90% of them seen only once. Sequences were derived from peripheral blood, sampled on day 0 of AZD1222 vaccination. All receptors come from an adult in good health. The CDR3 runs from the conserved cysteine through the conserved F or W. A D gene is named only where the DNA matches it firmly. Some rows have no size entry. The others give once, few or many, or a class for an expanded clone.

J gene	D gene	CDR3 length	V gene	clone size	CDR3 protein	CDR3 DNA
TRBJ2-2	-	13	TRBV30	-	CAWSLGGAGELFF	TGTGCCTGGAGCCTAGGGGGGGCCGGGGAGCTGTTTTTT
TRBJ2-2	-	16	TRBV2	-	CASSGTWGKAGGELFF	TGTGCCAGCAGTGGAACGTGGGGAAAAGCCGGGGGGGAGCTGTTTTTT
TRBJ1-2	-	17	TRBV18	-	CASSPTISDRSGRSYTF	TGTGCCAGCTCACCAACAATCTCAGACAGGTCGGGTCGGAGCTACACCTTC
TRBJ2-3	-	17	TRBV5-5	-	CASSSIVGTISTDTQYF	TGTGCCAGCAGCTCGATTGTTGGGACAATAAGCACAGATACGCAGTATTTT
TRBJ1-1	TRBD1	14	TRBV9	once	CASSGRDRGGKAFF	TGTGCCAGCAGCGGCCGGGACAGGGGAGGTAAAGCTTTCTTT
TRBJ1-1	-	15	TRBV7-9	once	CASSLGFGSSGEAFF	TGTGCCAGCAGCTTAGGGTTCGGGTCAAGCGGTGAAGCTTTCTTT
TRBJ1-5	-	20	TRBV4-1	-	CASSRGRDAGREGVYQPQHF	TGCGCCAGCAGCCGCGGACGGGACGCGGGCCGGGAGGGTGTCTATCAGCCCCAGCATTTT
TRBJ1-1	-	13	TRBV30	-	CAWNPGANTEAFF	TGTGCCTGGAACCCGGGGGCCAACACTGAAGCTTTCTTT
TRBJ1-2	TRBD1	13	TRBV19	-	CASRRDRAGGYTF	TGTGCCAGTAGACGGGACAGGGCAGGCGGCTACACCTTC
TRBJ1-5	-	15	TRBV19	-	CASQLVNYSNQPQHF	TGTGCCAGCCAGCTGGTCAATTATAGCAATCAGCCCCAGCATTTT
TRBJ1-1	-	14	TRBV5-8	-	CASSSSGRNTEAFF	TGTGCCAGCAGCTCCTCCGGCAGGAACACTGAAGCTTTCTTT
TRBJ2-3	-	13	TRBV2	-	CASSDYNTDTQYF	TGTGCCAGCAGTGATTACAACACAGATACGCAGTATTTT
TRBJ2-2	-	14	TRBV19	-	CASTFLGNTGELFF	TGTGCCAGTACCTTCCTGGGGAACACCGGGGAGCTGTTTTTT
TRBJ2-2	TRBD2	20	TRBV4-3	-	CASSQGLAGGWVGNTGELFF	TGCGCCAGCAGCCAGGGACTAGCGGGAGGTTGGGTGGGGAACACCGGGGAGCTGTTTTTT
TRBJ2-1	TRBD1	18	TRBV7-9	once	CASSPGALRTGEYNEQFF	TGTGCCAGCAGCCCAGGGGCGTTAAGGACAGGGGAATACAATGAGCAGTTCTTC
TRBJ2-1	TRBD2	15	TRBV5-8	-	CASSIGLGLNNEQFF	TGTGCCAGCAGCATAGGACTAGGGCTCAACAATGAGCAGTTCTTC
TRBJ1-1	TRBD1	15	TRBV5-8	-	CASSVTGQVVAEAFF	TGTGCCAGCAGCGTAACGGGACAGGTGGTCGCTGAAGCTTTCTTT
TRBJ2-1	TRBD1	15	TRBV19	-	CASSITDRGYNEQFF	TGTGCCAGTAGTATAACCGACAGGGGCTACAATGAGCAGTTCTTC
TRBJ1-2	-	14	TRBV3-1/TRBV3-2	-	CASSQEGRDSGYTF	TGTGCCAGCAGCCAAGAAGGCAGGGACTCTGGCTACACCTTC
TRBJ2-7	-	14	TRBV3-1/TRBV3-2	-	CASSLDPSGREQYF	TGTGCCAGCAGCCTCGACCCCTCAGGGCGCGAGCAGTACTTC
TRBJ2-1	-	15	TRBV24-1	-	CATSRAGSELNEQFF	TGTGCCACCAGCCGGGCGGGTTCTGAACTCAATGAGCAGTTCTTC
TRBJ1-1	-	14	TRBV13	-	CASSLGYVNTEAFF	TGTGCCAGCAGCTTAGGGTATGTGAACACTGAAGCTTTCTTT
TRBJ1-5	-	14	TRBV2	-	CASSGQVANQPQHF	TGTGCCAGCAGTGGACAGGTGGCAAATCAGCCCCAGCATTTT
TRBJ1-3	TRBD1	17	TRBV28	-	CASTSWGEGAAGNTIYF	TGTGCCAGCACCTCCTGGGGTGAGGGGGCGGCTGGAAACACCATATATTTT
TRBJ2-5	TRBD1	14	TRBV2	-	CASSDGQAQETQYF	TGTGCCAGCAGTGACGGACAGGCACAAGAGACCCAGTACTTC
TRBJ2-2	-	13	TRBV27	-	CASSFLYTGELFF	TGTGCCAGCAGTTTTCTGTACACCGGGGAGCTGTTTTTT
TRBJ2-6	-	17	TRBV4-2	-	CASSQDRRVAGANVLTF	TGTGCCAGCAGCCAAGACCGTAGGGTGGCTGGGGCCAACGTCCTGACTTTC
TRBJ1-4	-	14	TRBV27	-	CASSLLGGNEKLFF	TGTGCCAGCAGCCTTCTGGGGGGTAATGAAAAACTGTTTTTT
TRBJ2-5	-	13	TRBV5-1	-	CASTTTGQETQYF	TGCGCCAGCACAACAACAGGTCAAGAGACCCAGTACTTC
TRBJ1-5	-	15	TRBV7-2	-	CASSFGGHSNQPQHF	TGTGCCAGCAGCTTTGGAGGACATAGCAATCAGCCCCAGCATTTT
TRBJ1-1	-	13	TRBV7-3	few	CASSSMAGTEAFF	TGTGCCAGCAGTTCAATGGCAGGAACTGAAGCTTTCTTT
TRBJ1-2	-	13	TRBV15	once	CATSRAGQQGYTF	TGTGCCACCAGCAGAGCCGGCCAGCAAGGCTACACCTTC
TRBJ1-1	-	11	TRBV2	-	CASSANTEAFF	TGTGCCAGCAGTGCGAACACTGAAGCTTTCTTT
TRBJ2-2	-	16	TRBV30	-	CAWSVGLPVNTGELFF	TGTGCCTGGAGTGTAGGTTTGCCAGTTAACACCGGGGAGCTGTTTTTT
TRBJ1-2	-	15	TRBV15	-	CATSRDRGANYGYTF	TGTGCCACCAGCAGAGATCGGGGAGCTAACTATGGCTACACCTTC
TRBJ2-7	-	14	TRBV30	-	CAWSPRNGAYEQYF	TGTGCCTGGAGTCCGCGAAATGGGGCATACGAGCAGTACTTC
TRBJ2-7	-	18	TRBV28	-	CASSLPSTSPTTNYEQYF	TGTGCCAGCAGTTTACCCTCAACAAGCCCCACGACCAACTACGAGCAGTACTTC
TRBJ1-6	-	15	TRBV5-1	-	CPPTPRGGSNSPLHF	TGCCCCCCCACCCCGCGGGGGGGTTCCAATTCACCCCTCCACTTT
TRBJ2-3	TRBD1	16	TRBV24-1	few	CATSDSERQGANTQYF	TGTGCCACCAGTGATTCCGAACGACAGGGGGCAAATACGCAGTATTTT
TRBJ1-2	TRBD1	15	TRBV6-5	-	CASSYSIQGVYGYTF	TGTGCCAGCAGTTACTCGATACAGGGGGTGTATGGCTACACCTTC
TRBJ2-7	-	14	TRBV7-9	-	CASSLAGARYEQYF	TGTGCCAGCAGCTTAGCAGGGGCCCGCTACGAGCAGTACTTC
TRBJ1-1	-	14	TRBV9	-	CASSATDQNTEAFF	TGTGCCAGCAGCGCGACAGATCAGAACACTGAAGCTTTCTTT
TRBJ2-7	TRBD2	12	TRBV7-2	-	CASRVSSGLQYF	TGTGCCAGCAGGGTTTCTAGCGGACTTCAGTACTTC
TRBJ2-3	-	12	TRBV18	once	CASPRRTDTQYF	TGTGCCAGCCCAAGACGCACAGATACGCAGTATTTT
TRBJ1-1	-	15	TRBV7-9	-	CASSLATGQYSEAFF	TGTGCCAGCAGCTTAGCTACAGGTCAATATTCTGAAGCTTTCTTT
TRBJ1-5	TRBD1	18	TRBV3-1/TRBV3-2	-	CASSQDSPGQGSNQPQHF	TGTGCCAGCAGCCAAGATTCCCCCGGACAGGGGTCTAATCAGCCCCAGCATTTT
TRBJ2-7	TRBD1	15	TRBV28	few	CASSPPDRGGYEQYF	TGTGCCAGCAGCCCCCCAGACAGGGGAGGCTACGAGCAGTACTTC
TRBJ1-2	TRBD1	16	TRBV2	-	CASSLRRDRGDYGYTF	TGTGCCAGCAGTCTACGAAGGGACAGGGGGGACTATGGCTACACCTTC
TRBJ1-1	-	12	TRBV6-5	-	CASGRGNTEAFF	TGTGCCAGCGGTAGGGGGAACACTGAAGCTTTCTTT
TRBJ1-1	TRBD1	14	TRBV6-5	once	CASSPGQGGTEAFF	TGTGCCAGCAGTCCGGGACAGGGAGGCACTGAAGCTTTCTTT
TRBJ2-2	-	15	TRBV7-9	-	CASSQDSGRSGELFF	TGTGCCAGCAGCCAGGACAGCGGACGGTCCGGGGAGCTGTTTTTT
TRBJ1-1	-	15	TRBV29-1	-	CSVEDRRGGRPEAFF	TGCAGCGTTGAAGATCGGAGAGGCGGGAGGCCTGAAGCTTTCTTT
TRBJ2-7	TRBD2	15	TRBV19	-	CASTQAASGRGEQYF	TGTGCCAGTACTCAAGCGGCTAGCGGGAGGGGCGAGCAGTACTTC
TRBJ2-2	TRBD2	15	TRBV19	-	CASSITLAAAGELFF	TGTGCCAGTAGTATAACACTAGCGGCAGCCGGGGAGCTGTTTTTT
TRBJ2-7	TRBD1	13	TRBV5-1	-	CASKGGGLYEQYF	TGCGCCAGCAAAGGGGGCGGACTCTACGAGCAGTACTTC
TRBJ2-4	-	13	TRBV18	-	CASSPGRGNIQYF	TGTGCCAGCTCACCGGGGAGAGGGAACATTCAGTACTTC
TRBJ2-7	-	13	TRBV11-2	-	CASSLGGPYEQYF	TGTGCCAGCAGCTTAGGGGGCCCCTACGAGCAGTACTTC
TRBJ1-1	-	14	TRBV15	-	CATSREYGNTEAFF	TGTGCCACCAGCAGAGAATACGGGAACACTGAAGCTTTCTTT